This TCR beta chain was sequenced for a study of cytomegalovirus exposure and HLA in healthy donors. Overall study results and limits: A later analysis found first-cohort TCR clusters tended to co-occur in the 100 to 150 validation repertoires. There were some 150 TCR beta chains listed as cytomegalovirus-associated. Most TCRs appeared rarely, but some public TCRs recurred in many donors.

The assay was immunoSEQ multiplex PCR, and TCRdb's table has in-frame clones only and misses some. The data show under 250,000 clones, with about nine tenths seen just once and around 1.1% held by the top ten. V lost 6 bases and J lost 3; bases outside the gene matches: 2. This CDR3 contains 14 residues. Per germline, CDR1 MNHNS and CDR2 SASEGT. A remark on this clone: Its specificity is not known.

Donors were drawn from the approximately 130-subject validation cohort, separate from the approximately 700-subject first cohort. This TCR came from a woman between 18 and 29 years old in good health and CMV-seronegative. The specimen was PBMCs. This chain joins TRBV6-1 and TRBJ1-1, with TRBD1 matching over 12 bases. As DNA, the CDR3 is TGTGCCAGCAGGGGGACAGGGGGCCACACTGAAGCTTTCTTT. Amino acids: CASRGTGGHTEAFF.